Listed here are 31 T cell receptor beta chains from one sample, sequenced in a study of technical replicates of blood from a few donors. The data were produced by immunoSEQ multiplex PCR, yet TCRdb's version contains in-frame clones alone and is incomplete. The sample has around 69,000 clones; approximately 86% are singletons. The material sequenced was PBMCs. The receptor set was obtained from a human donor in good health. Some clones in this sample may be carry-over from other donors' samples.

The V gene is TRBV28, the J gene TRBJ2-7; D ambiguous. V dropped 2 bases and J dropped 4 bases, with 6 bases sitting between them. The CDR3 is 12 amino acids. Per the germline V gene, CDR1 is MDHEN and CDR2 is SYDVKM. The CDR3 is CASSLQVYEQYF. The CDR3 bases are TGTGCCAGCAGTTTACAGGTTTACGAGCAGTACTTC.

This chain connects TRBV6-1 to TRBJ1-2, with 7 bases aligning to TRBD1. Germline V gene lookup returns CDR1 MNHNS and CDR2 SASEGT. With V trimmed by 10 bases and J by 0 bases, 11 bases remained unmatched. The CDR3 length is 15 residues. The CDR3 sequence: CATDNLGTANYGYTF. The CDR3 DNA is TGTGCCACCGATAATTTAGGGACAGCTAACTATGGCTACACCTTC.

The rearrangement uses TRBV4-1 and TRBJ2-7, with TRBD1 matching over 8 bases. The CDR3 contains 15 residues. Trimming removed 4 bases from V and 4 bases from J; junction bases left unmatched: 9. Germline CDR1 is MGHRA and CDR2 is YSYEKL. This CDR3 reads CASSLGGTGGYEQYF. The CDR3 nucleotides read TGCGCCAGCAGCCTGGGCGGAACAGGGGGGTACGAGCAGTACTTC.

The chain joins TRBV7-9 to TRBJ2-1; TRBD1 aligns across 9 bases. The CDR3 has 14 amino acids. CDR1 is SEHNR, CDR2 FQNEAQ, per germline (reference sequence). After removal of 6 bases from V and 4 bases from J, the junction contained 4 bases not matched to a gene. In DNA form, the CDR3 reads TGTGCCAGCAGACAGGGGGCGCCGTACAATGAGCAGTTCTTC. Amino acid sequence: CASRQGAPYNEQFF.

V and J are TRBV7-2 and TRBJ2-1, with TRBD2 identical over 7 bases. This CDR3 is 16 amino acids long. J gave up 3 bases and V 3 bases, and 8 bases lay outside the gene matches. Germline loops: CDR1 SGHTA, CDR2 FQGNSA. CDR3 DNA sequence: TGTGCCAGCAGCTTTTATCAAGCGGGGCGCTACAATGAGCAGTTCTTC. Translation gives CASSFYQAGRYNEQFF.

This clone has more than one count but fewer than ten. The V and J genes are TRBV18 and TRBJ1-5; a weak D match, TRBD1 (6 bases). The CDR3 totals 13 residues. Trimming stripped 8 bases from V and 3 bases from J, with 11 bases between. CDR1 is KGHSH and CDR2 is LQKENI in the germline V gene. The CDR3 bases are TGTGCCAGCGCGGACAGTAACAATCAGCCCCAGCATTTT. This encodes CASADSNNQPQHF.

This sequence joins TRBV5-1 and TRBJ1-1; D is undetermined. The CDR3 sequence is 11 residues long. CDR1 SGHRS and CDR2 YFSETQ come from the germline V gene. Trimming took 0 bases from V and 7 from J, leaving 4 bases between them. Here the CDR3 DNA reads TGCGCCAGCAGCTTGGGCAGTGAAGCTTTCTTT. Encoded protein: CASSLGSEAFF. Combining the CDR3 with reference TRBV5-1 and TRBJ1-1 gives the whole variable domain KAGVTQTPRYLIKTRGQQVTLSCSPISGHRSVSWYQQTPGQGLQFLFEYFSETQRNKGNFPGRFSGRQFSNSRSEMNVSTLELGDSALYLCASSLGSEAFFGQGTRLTVV.

The V and J genes are TRBV7-2 and TRBJ2-5; 8 bases map to TRBD2. CDR3 length equals 15 residues. V lost 5 bases and J lost 5; bases outside the gene matches: 10. Germline CDR1 SGHTA, CDR2 FQGNSA. This CDR3 is CASSPRFGGGETQYF. In DNA form, the CDR3 reads TGTGCCAGCAGCCCCCGATTCGGGGGGGGTGAGACCCAGTACTTC.

The genes are TRBV27 and TRBJ1-5; the D is unclear. Germline lookup yields CDR1 MNHEY and CDR2 SMNVEV (reference sequence). Trimming took off 6 bases at V and 0 bases at J, with 6 bases between the two ends. The CDR3 is 13 amino acids. CDR3 in DNA: TGTGCCAGCAGAAAACTTAGCAATCAGCCCCAGCATTTT. Translating gives CASRKLSNQPQHF.

This chain links TRBV27 with TRBJ2-1; no clear D. Germline CDR1 and CDR2: MNHEY and SMNVEV (reference sequence). V lost 5 bases to trimming and J lost 4 bases, with 18 bases between them. The CDR3 is 16 amino acids. The CDR3 DNA reads TGTGCCAGCAGTCCCTCCCCTGGAGCCCCATACAATGAGCAGTTCTTC. Amino acids: CASSPSPGAPYNEQFF.

The rearrangement uses TRBV15 and TRBJ2-3; TRBD2 aligns across 8 bases. Trimming removed 2 bases from V and 0 bases from J; junction bases left unmatched: 4. CDR3 length equals 16 residues. The V gene's germline CDR1 is LNHNV and CDR2 YYDKDF (reference sequence). The CDR3 bases are TGTGCCACCAGCAGACCCGGGAGGGGTAGCACAGATACGCAGTATTTT. This gives the protein CATSRPGRGSTDTQYF.

V and J are TRBV28 and TRBJ1-2; a possible D gene is TRBD1 (6 bases). The germline CDR1 and CDR2 sequences are MDHEN and SYDVKM. Between the trimmed V and J ends, which lost 7 bases and 8 bases, there was a span of 20 bases. CDR3 size: 14 residues. The CDR3 here is CASTLPRGAGGYTF. CDR3 nucleotides: TGTGCCAGCACCCTCCCCCGGGGGGCAGGGGGCTACACCTTC.

The gene calls are TRBV9 and TRBJ2-7, with 8 bases identical to TRBD1. This CDR3 is 14 amino acids long. Germline V gene data show CDR1 as SGDLS and CDR2 as YYNGEE. Losses at the gene ends were 3 bases for V and 3 bases for J; bases not matched to a gene: 5. The chain's CDR3 is CASSAGTGGYEQYF. The CDR3 DNA follows: TGTGCCAGCAGCGCTGGGACAGGTGGCTACGAGCAGTACTTC. The entire variable domain, with the rest obtained from reference TRBV9 and TRBJ2-7, is as follows: DSGVTQTPKHLITATGQRVTLRCSPRSGDLSVYWYQQSLDQGLQFLIQYYNGEERAKGNILERFSAQQFPDLHSELNLSSLELGDSALYFCASSAGTGGYEQYFGPGTRLTVT.

J is TRBJ1-2 and V is TRBV5-4; no definite D call. V lost 0 bases and J 3 bases, leaving 9 bases between the germline ends. CDR3 size: 14 residues. Germline CDR1 SGHNT, CDR2 YYREEE (reference sequence). CDR3 DNA: TGTGCCAGCAGCTTGGGGGCGCGAGACTATGGCTACACCTTC. Its translation: CASSLGARDYGYTF.

This sequence joins TRBV7-6 and TRBJ2-7, with 7 bases matching TRBD2. Germline CDR1 reads SGHVS; CDR2 reads FNYEAQ. The CDR3 runs 16 residues. V lost 5 bases to trimming and J lost 5 bases; unmatched junction nucleotides: 15. The CDR3 region is CASSEVSGASPDEQYF. In DNA form, the CDR3 reads TGTGCCAGCAGCGAAGTAAGCGGGGCCTCTCCGGACGAGCAGTACTTC. Together with reference TRBV7-6 and TRBJ2-7, the CDR3 gives the full variable domain: GAGVSQSPRYKVTKRGQDVALRCDPISGHVSLYWYRQALGQGPEFLTYFNYEAQQDKSGLPNDRFSAERPEGSISTLTIQRTEQRDSAMYRCASSEVSGASPDEQYFGPGTRLTVT.

V gene TRBV10-3 combines with J gene TRBJ2-2; no clear D gene. The CDR3 spans 11 residues. V lost 9 bases, J lost 1 base, and 3 bases lay in between. The germline V gene has CDR1 ENHRY and CDR2 SYGVKD. CDR3 in amino acids: CAIQNTGELFF. For the CDR3, the DNA is TGTGCCATACAGAACACCGGGGAGCTGTTTTTT.

The chain links TRBV4-1 to TRBJ1-6; 7 nucleotides agree with TRBD1. The CDR3 spans 17 residues. Germline V gene lookup returns CDR1 MGHRA and CDR2 YSYEKL. The V and J ends lost 0 bases and 4 bases, in that order; junction bases with no gene match: 6. CDR3 nucleotide sequence: TGCGCCAGCAGCCAAGAAGGGGGCGTTCGGTATAATTCACCCCTCCACTTT. It yields the protein CASSQEGGVRYNSPLHF.

This CDR3 is CASSLGGQQYF. The DNA for the CDR3 is TGCGCCAGCAGCTTGGGGGGACAGCAGTATTTT. The gene calls are TRBV5-1 and TRBJ2-3, with D possibly being TRBD1 (6 bases). The ends were cut back, 0 bases at V and 11 bases at J, with 7 bases in the middle. This CDR3 spans 11 amino acids. Looked up from germline, CDR1 is SGHRS and CDR2 is YFSETQ.

The genes are TRBV2 and TRBJ2-1, with 10 nucleotides matching TRBD1. CDR1 and CDR2 from the germline V gene are SNHLY and FYNNEI. The CDR3 runs 14 residues. V shed 8 bases and J 9 bases; nucleotides not matched to a gene: 10. The CDR3 region has the DNA TGTGCCAGCTCAAGTCGGGACAGGGGTGGTGAGCAGTTCTTC. As protein: CASSSRDRGGEQFF.

This clone was detected a few times. This sequence joins TRBV7-2 and TRBJ1-5, with D hard to call. The CDR3 is made up of 14 amino acids. CDR1 is SGHTA, CDR2 FQGNSA, per germline. The V and J ends lost 5 bases and 0 bases respectively, with 8 bases between them. The CDR3 protein is CASSATNSNQPQHF. As DNA, the CDR3 is TGTGCCAGCAGCGCGACAAATAGCAATCAGCCCCAGCATTTT.

The chain carries TRBV9 and TRBJ1-3, with TRBD1 as a possible D gene (6 bases). CDR1 SGDLS and CDR2 YYNGEE come from the germline V gene. V was clipped by 3 bases and J by 0 bases, with 10 bases between them. The CDR3 covers 15 residues. The CDR3 DNA reads TGTGCCAGCAGCGACGCCAGGGGCTCTGGAAACACCATATATTTT. It specifies CASSDARGSGNTIYF.

The count of this clone is one. The genes are TRBV10-2 and TRBJ2-3; D is unclear. Germline loops: CDR1 WSHSY, CDR2 SAAADI. CDR3 length: 14 residues. V was trimmed by 4 bases and J by 2 bases, leaving 10 bases between them. The CDR3 reads CASSALFHTDTQYF. The CDR3 nucleotides read TGCGCCAGCAGTGCCCTATTTCACACAGATACGCAGTATTTT.

The chain combines TRBV5-4 with TRBJ1-2, with 7 bases matching TRBD1. This CDR3 comprises 17 residues. Germline CDR1 and CDR2: SGHNT and YYREEE (reference sequence). Losses at the gene ends were 0 bases for V and 3 bases for J; bases not matched to a gene: 11. CDR3 sequence reads: CASSLVFEGQGDYGYTF. CDR3 bases: TGTGCCAGCAGCTTGGTGTTCGAGGGCCAGGGGGACTATGGCTACACCTTC.

J is TRBJ1-6 and V is TRBV25-1, with D perhaps TRBD1 (5 bases). Per germline, CDR1 MGHDK and CDR2 SYGVNS. With 0 bases removed from V and 5 bases from J, the gap between germline ends came to 8 bases. The CDR3 is 15 residues long. Here the CDR3 DNA reads TGTGCCAGCAGTGAATACTCAGGGCATAATTCACCCCTCCACTTT. Amino acids: CASSEYSGHNSPLHF. The whole variable domain, remainder taken from reference TRBV25-1 and TRBJ1-6, is EADIYQTPRYLVIGTGKKITLECSQTMGHDKMYWYQQDPGMELHLIHYSYGVNSTEKGDLSSESTVSRIRTEHFPLTLESARPSHTSQYLCASSEYSGHNSPLHFGNGTRLTVT.

V is TRBV19 and J is TRBJ2-5, with TRBD2 matching 8 bases. The trim removed 5 bases at V and 7 bases at J, leaving 9 bases unmatched. The CDR3 runs 14 residues. Germline V gives CDR1 LNHDA, CDR2 SQIVND (reference sequence). In nucleotides, the CDR3 is TGTGCCAGTAGTCCCCCCGGGACTAGTCGGACCCAGTACTTC. Its protein is CASSPPGTSRTQYF.

V gene TRBV27 combines with J gene TRBJ1-1; 7 bases map to TRBD1. The V gene's germline CDR1 is MNHEY and CDR2 SMNVEV (reference sequence). This CDR3 is built from 14 residues. V trimming: 3 bases; J trimming: 3 bases; junction bases outside the gene matches: 4. CDR3 DNA: TGTGCCAGCAGTTTGACAGGGCGGGACACTGAAGCTTTCTTT. The encoded protein is CASSLTGRDTEAFF.

The V and J genes are TRBV5-1 and TRBJ2-1; tentative D call: TRBD2 (5 bases). The CDR3 loop spans 12 amino acids. Germline V gene data show CDR1 as SGHRS and CDR2 as YFSETQ. Trimming stripped 1 base from V and 9 bases from J, with 8 bases between. CDR3 amino acids: CASSLLGVEQFF. The CDR3 nucleotides read TGCGCCAGCAGCTTGCTGGGAGTTGAGCAGTTCTTC.

The gene calls are TRBV19 and TRBJ1-4; 12 nucleotides line up with TRBD1. Germline V CDR1 and CDR2: LNHDA, SQIVND (reference sequence). Trimming cost V 3 bases and J 3 bases; bases outside gene matches: 11. The CDR3 loop spans 19 amino acids. CDR3 residues: CASSISGQGAKAANEKLFF. The CDR3 nucleotides read TGTGCCAGTAGTATCTCGGGACAGGGGGCCAAGGCGGCTAATGAAAAACTGTTTTTT.

This chain uses TRBV5-5 with TRBJ2-7; D unclear. V dropped 4 bases and J dropped 5 bases, with 13 bases sitting between them. The CDR3 is made up of 13 amino acids. From germline, CDR1 is SGHKS and CDR2 YYEKEE (reference sequence). DNA for the CDR3: TGTGCCAGCAGCCCGCCCGGTACCAACGAGCAGTACTTC. Its protein is CASSPPGTNEQYF.

The gene calls are TRBV7-3 and TRBJ1-6; 7 bases align to TRBD1. CDR3 length: 15 amino acids. Germline V lookup: CDR1 SGHTA, CDR2 FQGTGA. Trimming removed 0 bases from V and 7 bases from J; junction bases left unmatched: 3. CDR3 nucleotides: TGTGCCAGCAGCTTAACGACAGGGAGCAATTCACCCCTCCACTTT. This encodes CASSLTTGSNSPLHF.

The chain recombines TRBV4-1 with TRBJ2-5; TRBD2 aligns across 7 bases. The V segment lost 4 bases and the J segment 4 bases; nucleotides outside the gene matches: 9. CDR1 is MGHRA, CDR2 YSYEKL, per germline. This CDR3 is 15 amino acids long. CDR3 loop: CASSLRVGGSETQYF. CDR3 sequence (DNA): TGCGCCAGCAGCCTCCGCGTGGGGGGGTCAGAGACCCAGTACTTC.